The 29 T cell receptor beta chains listed next were all sequenced from one sample in a study of response to subunit inactivated influenza vaccine. Each CDR3 protein is one row after TCRdb ran MiXCR on the RT-PCR reads. The table includes roughly 670,000 distinct CDR3 sequences, around 13% detected once. Specimen: PBMCs from blood, collected 14 to 15 days before vaccination. These receptors were taken from a man aged 50-59 years who received an inactivated influenza vaccine.

The CDR3 sequence: CASSQEQTEGYNEQFF. The CDR3 coding sequence is TGTGCCAGCAGCCAAGAACAGACCGAGGGATACAATGAGCAGTTCTTC. V gene TRBV3-1 combines with J gene TRBJ2-1, with D possibly being TRBD2 (5 bases). Trimming shortened V by 0 bases and J by 4 bases, and 13 bases separated the two germline ends. This CDR3 has 16 residues. Looked up from germline, CDR1 is LGHDT and CDR2 is YNNKEL (reference sequence).

There are a few counts of this clonotype. This sequence joins TRBV10-3 and TRBJ2-4; unclear D gene. V shed 3 bases and J shed 0 bases, with 6 bases lying between them. The V gene's germline CDR1 is ENHRY and CDR2 SYGVKD. The CDR3 contains 14 residues. The CDR3 region is CAISEVLAKNIQYF. The CDR3 DNA is TGTGCCATCAGTGAAGTGCTAGCCAAAAACATTCAGTACTTC.

The chain recombines TRBV5-1 with TRBJ1-4; D possibly corresponds to TRBD1 (6 bases). The length of the CDR3 is 15 residues. Germline CDR1 is SGHRS and CDR2 is YFSETQ. Trimming took off 4 bases at V and 2 bases at J, with 12 bases between the two ends. The CDR3 nucleotides are TGCGCCAGCAGCGCTACAGGGAGGACTAATGAAAAACTGTTTTTT. Protein sequence: CASSATGRTNEKLFF.

The V call is TRBV6-1, the J call TRBJ2-7, with TRBD2 matching over 11 bases. CDR3 length: 14 residues. From germline, CDR1 is MNHNS and CDR2 SASEGT. V lost 6 bases, J lost 6 bases, and 7 bases stayed unmatched. The CDR3 DNA sequence: TGTGCCAGCAGACAACTAGCGGGAGTAAGCGAGCAGTACTTC. It yields the protein CASRQLAGVSEQYF.

This chain links TRBV3-1 with TRBJ1-5; D might be TRBD1 (6 bases). The CDR3 covers 14 residues. The V and J ends lost 4 bases and 6 bases respectively, with 13 bases between them. The germline gives CDR1 LGHDT, CDR2 YNNKEL (reference sequence). The CDR3 DNA is TGTGCCAGCAGCCTCACAGGGAGTGTTCAGCCCCAGCATTTT. It is translated as CASSLTGSVQPQHF.

Only a few counts were recorded for this clonotype. Here the CDR3 reads CASTTGQNYEQYF. CDR3 nucleotide sequence: TGTGCCTCGACAACAGGGCAAAACTACGAGCAGTACTTC. The chain carries TRBV7-2 and TRBJ2-7, with D possibly matching TRBD1 (6 bases). Germline-derived CDR1 and CDR2 are SGHTA and FQGNSA. Trimming stripped 11 bases from V and 3 bases from J, with 17 bases between. The CDR3 consists of 13 residues. Full variable domain (rest looked up from reference TRBV7-2 and TRBJ2-7): GAGVSQSPSNKVTEKGKDVELRCDPISGHTALYWYRQSLGQGLEFLIYFQGNSAPDKSGLPSDRFSAERTGGSVSTLTIQRTQQEDSAVYLCASTTGQNYEQYFGPGTRLTVT.

The gene calls are TRBV7-8 and TRBJ2-7; either TRBD1 or TRBD2 may fit D (6 bases each). V lost 6 bases and J 0 bases, leaving 15 bases between the germline ends. Germline V gene lookup returns CDR1 SGHVS and CDR2 FQNEAQ. CDR3 length equals 15 residues. CDR3 residues: CASSREGGLSYEQYF. The CDR3 DNA sequence: TGTGCCAGCAGTAGAGAGGGGGGTCTCTCCTACGAGCAGTACTTC.

The rearrangement uses TRBV5-1 and TRBJ2-5; D might be TRBD2 (6 bases). The V end lost 5 bases, the J end lost 5 bases, and 16 bases lay between the germline ends. CDR3 length: 14 residues. The germline V gene has CDR1 SGHRS and CDR2 YFSETQ. The CDR3 region is CASSKEGSGETQYF. The CDR3 DNA is TGCGCCAGCAGTAAGGAGGGGTCCGGGGAGACCCAGTACTTC. Full variable domain (outside the CDR3, taken from reference TRBV5-1 and TRBJ2-5): KAGVTQTPRYLIKTRGQQVTLSCSPISGHRSVSWYQQTPGQGLQFLFEYFSETQRNKGNFPGRFSGRQFSNSRSEMNVSTLELGDSALYLCASSKEGSGETQYFGPGTRLLVL.

This clonotype was counted only a few times. The gene calls are TRBV12-3 or TRBV12-4 and TRBJ1-2; TRBD1 matches 7 bases. This CDR3 spans 17 amino acids. The V and J ends lost 7 bases and 0 bases, in that order; junction bases with no gene match: 14. CDR3 region: CASKRGQLVATNYGYTF. The CDR3, as DNA: TGTGCCAGCAAGCGGGGACAGCTAGTTGCCACTAACTATGGCTACACCTTC.

This clonotype was detected only a few times. This chain joins TRBV20-1 and TRBJ2-7, with TRBD1 identical over 10 bases. The V gene's germline CDR1 is DFQATT and CDR2 SNEGSKA (reference sequence). CDR3 size: 13 residues. Trimming cost V 6 bases and J 3 bases; bases outside gene matches: 5. CDR3 residues: CSARTGGIYEQYF. CDR3 DNA sequence: TGCAGTGCCCGGACAGGGGGAATCTACGAGCAGTACTTC.

The genes are TRBV7-2 and TRBJ1-3; TRBD1 agrees at 10 bases. This CDR3 contains 17 residues. Per germline, CDR1 SGHTA and CDR2 FQGNSA. Trimming at V came to 5 bases and at J to 0 bases, leaving 7 bases not matched to a gene. The CDR3, as DNA: TGTGCCAGCAGCCCAAGACAGGGGGCTTACTCTGGAAACACCATATATTTT. Amino acid sequence: CASSPRQGAYSGNTIYF.

This clonotype was detected only a few times. This sequence joins TRBV6-2 or TRBV6-3 and TRBJ1-5; D may be TRBD1 (5 bases). Germline V lookup: CDR1 MNHEY, CDR2 SVGEGT. The CDR3 loop spans 15 amino acids. Trimming left V 6 bases short and J 0 bases short, with 12 bases between. The CDR3 sequence is CASRGTGYSNQPQHF. For the CDR3, the DNA is TGTGCCAGCAGGGGGACTGGGTATAGCAATCAGCCCCAGCATTTT.

This clonotype was seen only a few times. J is TRBJ1-1 and V is TRBV11-2; unclear D gene. This CDR3 is 13 amino acids long. CDR1 SGHAT and CDR2 FQNNGV come from the germline V gene. V lost 7 bases and J 4 bases, leaving 13 bases between the germline ends. The CDR3 sequence: CASTQTGFTEAFF. In DNA form, the CDR3 reads TGTGCCAGCACCCAGACGGGTTTCACTGAAGCTTTCTTT.

A remark on this clonotype: One base away lies a much larger clone, so this may be a sequencing read error. This rearrangement joins TRBV27 to TRBJ2-3; D not certain. V dropped 6 bases and J dropped 1 base, with 8 bases sitting between them. The CDR3 totals 13 residues. The germline V gene encodes CDR1 MNHEY and CDR2 SMNVEV (reference sequence). CDR3: CASSTCGTDTQYF. CDR3 DNA: TGTGCCAGCAGCACCTGCGGCACAGATACGCAGTATTTT.

V and J are TRBV5-1 and TRBJ2-7, with D possibly being TRBD1 (6 bases). V shed 0 bases and J shed 0 bases, with 13 bases lying between them. Looked up from germline, CDR1 is SGHRS and CDR2 is YFSETQ. The CDR3 length is 16 residues. In DNA form, the CDR3 reads TGCGCCAGCAGCTTGGGAGCCAGGGGTTTCTCCTACGAGCAGTACTTC. Residues: CASSLGARGFSYEQYF.

This clonotype was seen only a few times. The rearrangement joins TRBV6-5 to TRBJ1-1; 7 bases fit TRBD1. Germline lookup yields CDR1 MNHEY and CDR2 SVGAGI. Germline trimming cut 0 bases from V and 2 bases from J; bases unmatched to any gene: 3. CDR3 size: 15 residues. This CDR3 reads CASSYSRQGNTEAFF. The CDR3 nucleotides are TGTGCCAGCAGTTACTCCCGACAGGGAAACACTGAAGCTTTCTTT.

The chain joins TRBV6-1 to TRBJ2-1; D possibly corresponds to TRBD1 (5 bases). The ends were cut back, 6 bases at V and 9 bases at J, with 18 bases in the middle. The CDR3 is 14 amino acids. Per the germline V gene, CDR1 is MNHNS and CDR2 is SASEGT. The CDR3 region is CASRQERIGSEQFF. CDR3 in DNA: TGTGCCAGCAGACAGGAGAGGATAGGAAGTGAGCAGTTCTTC.

This sequence joins TRBV3-1 and TRBJ2-2, with D perhaps matching TRBD1 (6 bases). V shed 6 bases and J shed 10 bases, with 15 bases lying between them. Germline CDR1 and CDR2: LGHDT and YNNKEL (reference sequence). There are 13 residues in the CDR3. CDR3 in DNA: TGTGCCAGCAGAGCTAGGGCAGGGGTGGAGCTGTTTTTT. It encodes CASRARAGVELFF.

This chain uses TRBV5-1 with TRBJ2-1, with 10 bases that match TRBD2. With 4 bases clipped from V and 7 bases from J, the junction kept 8 bases outside the gene matches. The CDR3 sequence is 15 residues long. Germline loops: CDR1 SGHRS, CDR2 YFSETQ. CDR3 protein: CASSTVAGGGNEQFF. CDR3 nucleotide sequence: TGCGCCAGCAGCACAGTAGCGGGGGGCGGGAATGAGCAGTTCTTC.

The V gene is TRBV29-1, the J gene TRBJ2-3; D not certain. V was trimmed by 6 bases and J by 1 base, leaving 8 bases between them. Germline V gene sequence: CDR1 SQVTM, CDR2 ANQGSEA. The CDR3 totals 12 residues. CDR3 sequence: CSVGKGTDTQYF. The CDR3, as DNA: TGCAGCGTAGGGAAGGGCACAGATACGCAGTATTTT.

This clonotype was detected a few times. The chain has TRBV10-3 and TRBJ2-1; 7 bases are shared with TRBD2. Germline-derived CDR1 and CDR2 are ENHRY and SYGVKD. CDR3 length: 14 residues. Trimming removed 6 bases from V and 3 bases from J; junction bases left unmatched: 5. The CDR3 here is CAISSSGNYNEQFF. CDR3 coding DNA: TGTGCCATCAGCTCTAGCGGAAACTACAATGAGCAGTTCTTC.

This clonotype was detected a few times. V gene TRBV12-3 or TRBV12-4 combines with J gene TRBJ1-5; 7 bases are a match to TRBD1. The CDR3 covers 15 residues. Unmatched junction bases numbered 5, after V lost 5 bases and J lost 1 base. The CDR3 DNA reads as TGTGCCAGCAGTGTCCGGGACAGAAGCAATCAGCCCCAGCATTTT. This sequence encodes CASSVRDRSNQPQHF.

CDR3 sequence reads: CASGFTISYEQYF. The CDR3 DNA reads as TGTGCCAGCGGGTTTACTATCTCCTACGAGCAGTACTTC. The chain combines TRBV6-2 or TRBV6-3 with TRBJ2-7; D is unclear. Trimming took 8 bases from V and 0 from J, leaving 11 bases between them. Germline CDR1 and CDR2: MNHEY and SVGEGT. This CDR3 is built from 13 residues.

The chain recombines TRBV4-2 with TRBJ1-5; the D gene is possibly TRBD1 (5 bases). The CDR3 spans 15 residues. The germline V and J ends were trimmed by 0 bases and 9 bases, with 15 bases remaining between them. Germline V gives CDR1 LGHNA, CDR2 YNFKEQ. CDR3 sequence (DNA): TGTGCCAGCAGCCAAGATCCCGACAGACTGTGGCCCCAGCATTTT. Encoded protein: CASSQDPDRLWPQHF.

The chain joins TRBV11-2 to TRBJ2-6; D possibly corresponds to TRBD2 (5 bases). V lost 0 bases and J 2 bases, leaving 14 bases between the germline ends. CDR3 size: 18 residues. Germline V gene data show CDR1 as SGHAT and CDR2 as FQNNGV. The CDR3 DNA reads as TGTGCCAGCAGCTTAGAGACGGGGTATTTAGCTGGGGCCAACGTCCTGACTTTC. It specifies CASSLETGYLAGANVLTF.

V gene TRBV30 combines with J gene TRBJ2-1; D is undetermined. Germline-derived CDR1 and CDR2 are GTSNPN and SVGIG (reference sequence). V gave up 1 base and J gave up 0 bases, with 10 bases separating them. The CDR3 covers 15 residues. The CDR3 nucleotides are TGTGCCTGGAGTGAAAACCCCAGCTCCTACAATGAGCAGTTCTTC. The encoded protein is CAWSENPSSYNEQFF.

This clonotype was seen a handful of times. This CDR3 reads CASSLAASGREAKNIQYF. The CDR3 nucleotides read TGTGCCAGCAGCTTAGCGGCTTCCGGGCGGGAAGCCAAAAACATTCAGTACTTC. V is TRBV7-2 and J is TRBJ2-4; the D gene is possibly TRBD2 (6 bases). V lost 0 bases and J 0 bases, leaving 15 bases between the germline ends. The CDR3 extends over 18 amino acids. CDR1 SGHTA and CDR2 FQGNSA come from the germline V gene.

This clonotype occurred a few times. CDR3 amino acids: CASSLSVRSNTEAFF. CDR3 sequence (DNA): TGTGCCAGCAGCTTGAGCGTTCGGTCGAACACTGAAGCTTTCTTT. The chain joins TRBV5-5 to TRBJ1-1; D gene unclear. The V end was cut by 1 base, the J end by 1 base, with 11 bases between. Germline values: CDR1 SGHKS, CDR2 YYEKEE (reference sequence). This CDR3 is built from 15 residues.

This chain connects TRBV10-3 to TRBJ2-7; possible D gene TRBD2, 7 bases. Between the trimmed V and J ends, which lost 0 bases and 7 bases, there was a span of 13 bases. This CDR3 is built from 14 residues. CDR1 and CDR2 from the germline V gene are ENHRY and SYGVKD. CDR3 region: CAISESARGREQYF. The CDR3 nucleotides read TGTGCCATCAGTGAGTCCGCGCGGGGGCGGGAGCAGTACTTC.